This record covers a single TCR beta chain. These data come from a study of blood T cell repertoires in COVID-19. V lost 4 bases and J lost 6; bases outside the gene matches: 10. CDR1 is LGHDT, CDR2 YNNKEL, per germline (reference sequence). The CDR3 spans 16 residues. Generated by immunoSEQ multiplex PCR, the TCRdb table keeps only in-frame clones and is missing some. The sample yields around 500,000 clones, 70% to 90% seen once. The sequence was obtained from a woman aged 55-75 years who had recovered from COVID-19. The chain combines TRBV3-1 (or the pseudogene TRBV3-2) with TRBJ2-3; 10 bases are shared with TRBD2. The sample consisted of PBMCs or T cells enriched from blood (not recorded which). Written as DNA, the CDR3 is TGTGCCAGCAGCCCCTCTAGCGGGGGACGTGGGGATACGCAGTATTTT. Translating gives CASSPSSGGRGDTQYF.